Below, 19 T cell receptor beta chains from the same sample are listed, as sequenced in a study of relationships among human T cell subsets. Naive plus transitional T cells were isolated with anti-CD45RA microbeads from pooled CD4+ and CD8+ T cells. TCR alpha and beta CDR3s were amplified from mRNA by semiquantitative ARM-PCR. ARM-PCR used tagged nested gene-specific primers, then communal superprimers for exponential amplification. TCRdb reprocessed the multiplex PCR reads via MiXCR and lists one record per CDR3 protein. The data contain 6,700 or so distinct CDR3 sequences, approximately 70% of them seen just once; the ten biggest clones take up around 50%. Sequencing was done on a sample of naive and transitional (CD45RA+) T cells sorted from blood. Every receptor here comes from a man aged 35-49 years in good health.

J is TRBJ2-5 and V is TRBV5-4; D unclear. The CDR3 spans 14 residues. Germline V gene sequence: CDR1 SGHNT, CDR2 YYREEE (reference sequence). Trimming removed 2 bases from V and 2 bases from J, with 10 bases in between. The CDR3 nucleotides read TGTGCCAGCAGCTTCGGGCGCTTACAAGAGACCCAGTACTTC. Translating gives CASSFGRLQETQYF.

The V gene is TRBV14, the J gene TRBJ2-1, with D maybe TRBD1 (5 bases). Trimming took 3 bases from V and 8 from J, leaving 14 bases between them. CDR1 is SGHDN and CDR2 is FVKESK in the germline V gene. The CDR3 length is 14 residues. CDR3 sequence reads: CASSQAGPYDEQFF. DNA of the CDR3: TGTGCCAGCAGCCAGGCAGGGCCGTACGATGAGCAGTTCTTC.

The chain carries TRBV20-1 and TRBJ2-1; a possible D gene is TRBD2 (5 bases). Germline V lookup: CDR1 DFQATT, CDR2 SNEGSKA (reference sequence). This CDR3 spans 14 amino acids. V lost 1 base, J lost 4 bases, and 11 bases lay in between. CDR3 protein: CSARVARAYNEQFF. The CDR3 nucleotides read TGCAGTGCTAGAGTTGCGCGGGCGTACAATGAGCAGTTCTTC.

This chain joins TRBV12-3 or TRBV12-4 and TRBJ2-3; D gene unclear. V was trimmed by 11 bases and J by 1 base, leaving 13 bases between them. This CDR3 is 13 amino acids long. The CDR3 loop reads CAGKDGGTDTQYF. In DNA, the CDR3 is TGTGCCGGCAAGGATGGGGGCACAGATACGCAGTATTTT.

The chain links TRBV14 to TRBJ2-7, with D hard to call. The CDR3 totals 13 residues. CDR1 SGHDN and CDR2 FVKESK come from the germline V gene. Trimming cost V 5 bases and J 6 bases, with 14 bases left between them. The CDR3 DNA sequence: TGTGCCAGCAGCACCCCGACCTTTCTCGAGCAGTACTTC. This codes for CASSTPTFLEQYF.

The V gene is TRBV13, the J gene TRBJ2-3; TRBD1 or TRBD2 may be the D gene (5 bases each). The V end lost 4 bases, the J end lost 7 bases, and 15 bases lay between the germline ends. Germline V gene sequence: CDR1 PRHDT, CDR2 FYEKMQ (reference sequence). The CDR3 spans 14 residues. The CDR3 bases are TGTGCCAGCAGCTCGAAAATGGGACGACATACGCAGTATTTT. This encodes CASSSKMGRHTQYF.

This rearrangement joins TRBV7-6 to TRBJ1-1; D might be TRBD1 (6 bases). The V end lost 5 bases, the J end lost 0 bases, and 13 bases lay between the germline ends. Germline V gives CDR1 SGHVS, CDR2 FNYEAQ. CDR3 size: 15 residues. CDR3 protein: CASSEMGHLNTEAFF. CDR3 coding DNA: TGTGCCAGCAGCGAAATGGGACATTTGAACACTGAAGCTTTCTTT.

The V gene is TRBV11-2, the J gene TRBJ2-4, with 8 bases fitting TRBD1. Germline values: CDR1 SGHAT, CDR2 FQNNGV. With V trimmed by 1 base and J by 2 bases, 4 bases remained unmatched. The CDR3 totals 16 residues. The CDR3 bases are TGTGCCAGCAGCTTAGGAGGACAGGGATCCAAAAACATTCAGTACTTC. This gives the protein CASSLGGQGSKNIQYF.

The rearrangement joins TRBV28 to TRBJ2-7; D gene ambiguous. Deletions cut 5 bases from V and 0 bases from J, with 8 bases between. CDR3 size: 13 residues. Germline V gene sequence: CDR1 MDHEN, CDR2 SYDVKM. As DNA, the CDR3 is TGTGCCAGCAGTGAACAAATCTCCTACGAGCAGTACTTC. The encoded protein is CASSEQISYEQYF.

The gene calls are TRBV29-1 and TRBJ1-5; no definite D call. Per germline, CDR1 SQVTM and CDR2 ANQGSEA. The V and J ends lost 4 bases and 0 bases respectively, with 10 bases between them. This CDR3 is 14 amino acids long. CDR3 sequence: CSVGLGSSNQPQHF. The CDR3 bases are TGCAGCGTTGGGTTAGGGTCTAGCAATCAGCCCCAGCATTTT.

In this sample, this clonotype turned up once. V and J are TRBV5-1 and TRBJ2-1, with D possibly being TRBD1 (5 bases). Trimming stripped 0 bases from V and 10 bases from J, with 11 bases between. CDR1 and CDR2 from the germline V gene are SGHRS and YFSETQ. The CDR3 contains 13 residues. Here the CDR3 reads CASSLGAGLEQFF. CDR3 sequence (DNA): TGCGCCAGCAGCTTGGGGGCAGGGCTCGAGCAGTTCTTC.

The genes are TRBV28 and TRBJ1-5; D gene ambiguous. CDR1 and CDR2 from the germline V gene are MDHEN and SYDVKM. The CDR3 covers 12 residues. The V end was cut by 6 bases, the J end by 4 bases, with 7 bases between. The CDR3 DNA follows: TGTGCCAGCAGAACACCAAATCAGCCCCAGCATTTT. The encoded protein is CASRTPNQPQHF. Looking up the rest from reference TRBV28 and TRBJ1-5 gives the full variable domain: DVKVTQSSRYLVKRTGEKVFLECVQDMDHENMFWYRQDPGLGLRLIYFSYDVKMKEKGDIPEGYSVSREKKERFSLILESASTNQTSMYLCASRTPNQPQHFGDGTRLSIL.

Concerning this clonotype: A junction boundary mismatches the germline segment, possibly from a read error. The CDR3 is CTSSLELRHTEAFF. The CDR3 DNA sequence: TGTACCAGCAGCTTAGAACTTCGGCACACTGAAGCTTTCTTT. V usage is TRBV11-2 and J usage is TRBJ1-1; D unclear. The CDR3 loop spans 14 amino acids. CDR1 SGHAT and CDR2 FQNNGV come from the germline V gene.

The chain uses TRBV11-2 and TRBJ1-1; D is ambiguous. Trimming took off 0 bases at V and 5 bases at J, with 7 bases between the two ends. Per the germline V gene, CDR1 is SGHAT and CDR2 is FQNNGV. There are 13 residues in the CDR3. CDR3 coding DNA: TGTGCCAGCAGCTTAGATCGGGTAACTGAAGCTTTCTTT. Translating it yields CASSLDRVTEAFF.

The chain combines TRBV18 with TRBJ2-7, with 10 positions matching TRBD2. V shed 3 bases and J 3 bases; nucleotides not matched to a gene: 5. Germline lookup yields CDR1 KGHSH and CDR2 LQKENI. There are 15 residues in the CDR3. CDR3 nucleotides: TGTGCCAGCTCACCTGTAACTAGCGGGATCTACGAGCAGTACTTC. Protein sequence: CASSPVTSGIYEQYF.

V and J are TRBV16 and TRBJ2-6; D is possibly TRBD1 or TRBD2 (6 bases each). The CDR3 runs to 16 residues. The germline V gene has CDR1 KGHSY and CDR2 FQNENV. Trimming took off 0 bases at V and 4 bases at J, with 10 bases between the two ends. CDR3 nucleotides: TGTGCCAGCAGCCAATCGGGGGGCGGAGGGGCCAACGTCCTGACTTTC. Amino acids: CASSQSGGGGANVLTF.

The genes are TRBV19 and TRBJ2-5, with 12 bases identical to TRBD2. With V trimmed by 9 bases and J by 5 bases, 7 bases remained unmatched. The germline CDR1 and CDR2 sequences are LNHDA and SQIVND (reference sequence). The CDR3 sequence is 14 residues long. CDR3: CASKRTSGMETQYF. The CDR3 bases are TGTGCCAGCAAAAGGACTAGCGGGATGGAGACCCAGTACTTC.

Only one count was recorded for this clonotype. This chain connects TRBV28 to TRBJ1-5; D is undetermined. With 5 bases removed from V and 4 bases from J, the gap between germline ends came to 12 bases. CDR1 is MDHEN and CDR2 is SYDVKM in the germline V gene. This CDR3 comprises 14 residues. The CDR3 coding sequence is TGTGCCAGCAGTCCCAGCGTCAGAAATCAGCCCCAGCATTTT. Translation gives CASSPSVRNQPQHF. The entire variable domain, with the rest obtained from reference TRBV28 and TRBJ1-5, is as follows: DVKVTQSSRYLVKRTGEKVFLECVQDMDHENMFWYRQDPGLGLRLIYFSYDVKMKEKGDIPEGYSVSREKKERFSLILESASTNQTSMYLCASSPSVRNQPQHFGDGTRLSIL.

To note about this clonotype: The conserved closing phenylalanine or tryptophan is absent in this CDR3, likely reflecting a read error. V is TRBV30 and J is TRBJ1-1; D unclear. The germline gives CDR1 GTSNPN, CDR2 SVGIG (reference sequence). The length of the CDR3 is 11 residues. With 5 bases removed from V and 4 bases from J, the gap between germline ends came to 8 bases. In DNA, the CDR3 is TGTGCCTGGGGCCCCGGCACTGAAGCTTTCTCT. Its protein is CAWGPGTEAFS.